This T cell receptor (beta chain) was sequenced for a study of human thymus T cells. Only in-frame clones appear in the TCRdb table, and some are missing; sequencing was by immunoSEQ multiplex PCR. The table lists 45,000 to 50,000 clones, more than 85% of them singletons. In its sample, this clone was seen once. Losses at the gene ends were 4 bases for V and 1 base for J; bases not matched to a gene: 9. The CDR3 totals 17 residues. The germline gives CDR1 SGHAT, CDR2 FQNNGV. The chain couples TRBV11-2 to TRBJ1-1; 10 bases are a match to TRBD1. This TCR was recovered from a girl under two years old with a congenital heart defect but otherwise immunologically healthy. Sequencing input: blood. CDR3 sequence (DNA): TGTGCCAGCAGCTCATTTAGACAGGGGGCCCCGAACACTGAAGCTTTCTTT. Translating it yields CASSSFRQGAPNTEAFF.